These 23 T cell receptor beta chains were sequenced from one sample in a study of blood T cells in healthy people across ages. The use of a sample-barcoded 5' primer and a J-beta primer mix characterized a second PCR of about 7 to 12 cycles. TCRdb re-analysed the 5' RACE reads in MiXCR, keeping a single row per CDR3 protein. Here the sample spans approximately 690,000 distinct CDR3 sequences, about 53% being singletons. The sample taken for sequencing was blood. The receptors here all came from a man aged 55-75 years in good health.

This clonotype appeared a few times. The CDR3 region has the DNA TGTGCCAGCAGTTACCCTGGCGGGGGACTCTCCTACGAGCAGTACTTC. Translation gives CASSYPGGGLSYEQYF. The chain employs TRBV6-2 or TRBV6-3 and TRBJ2-7; TRBD2 matches at 7 bases. The CDR3 runs 16 residues. The ends lost 2 bases at V and 0 bases at J; junction bases unmatched: 7. The germline V gene has CDR1 MNHEY and CDR2 SVGEGT.

This chain joins TRBV6-5 and TRBJ2-7; D is uncertain. The CDR3 spans 13 residues. Trimming removed 1 base from V and 2 bases from J, with 6 bases in between. Germline values: CDR1 MNHEY, CDR2 SVGAGI. CDR3 amino acids: CASSYFITYEQYF. The CDR3 nucleotides read TGTGCCAGCAGTTACTTCATAACCTACGAGCAGTACTTC.

For this clonotype: A single base separates this from a much larger clone, so it may be a read error. CDR3 coding DNA: TGTGCCACGGGGACAGGGACGACCTACAATGAGCAGTACTTC. Translated: CATGTGTTYNEQYF. This sequence joins TRBV10-3 and TRBJ2-5; TRBD1 matches 9 bases. The CDR3 consists of 14 residues. Germline loops: CDR1 ENHRY, CDR2 SYGVKD. The junction had 17 bases not matched to a gene; V was cut back by 10 bases and J by 11 bases.

The chain links TRBV20-1 to TRBJ1-5, with D unclear. The CDR3 is made up of 15 amino acids. V was shortened by 3 bases and J by 4 bases, with 16 bases between the two germline ends. Per the germline V gene, CDR1 is DFQATT and CDR2 is SNEGSKA (reference sequence). The CDR3 DNA sequence: TGCAGTGCTAGCTTGTCGGCGGTAGGGAATCAGCCCCAGCATTTT. Its protein is CSASLSAVGNQPQHF.

The rearrangement uses TRBV14 and TRBJ2-5; D not certain. Germline-derived CDR1 and CDR2 are SGHDN and FVKESK. The V gene lost 5 bases and the J gene lost 5 bases, with 12 bases spanning the gap. The length of the CDR3 is 13 residues. CDR3 region: CASSRHLGETQYF. Here the CDR3 DNA reads TGTGCCAGCAGCAGACACCTAGGGGAGACCCAGTACTTC.

This clonotype was seen a few times. The V call is TRBV29-1, the J call TRBJ2-3; D unresolved. V dropped 3 bases and J dropped 6 bases, with 7 bases sitting between them. Germline V gene data show CDR1 as SQVTM and CDR2 as ANQGSEA. This CDR3 contains 11 residues. The CDR3 reads CSVDLLDTQYF. CDR3 bases: TGCAGCGTTGATTTGTTGGATACGCAGTATTTT.

As concerns this clonotype: The junction and the germline gene differ at one end; a read error may be behind it. V and J are TRBV7-9 and TRBJ1-1; a possible D gene is TRBD1 (6 bases). The CDR3 totals 14 residues. In germline, CDR1 is SEHNR, CDR2 FQNEAQ (reference sequence). CDR3 nucleotide sequence: TGTTCCAGCAGCTTTTTGACAGGGAACACTGAAGCTTTCTTT. Its translation: CSSSFLTGNTEAFF.

This clonotype was counted a few times. V and J are TRBV12-3 or TRBV12-4 and TRBJ1-2; 7 positions agree with TRBD1. J lost 8 bases, V lost 5 bases, and 2 bases had no gene match. This CDR3 spans 11 amino acids. Here the CDR3 DNA reads TGTGCCAGCAGTGGACAGGTCGGCTACACCTTC. It codes for CASSGQVGYTF.

This chain joins TRBV7-7 and TRBJ2-1; possible D gene TRBD2, 6 bases. Trimming cost V 5 bases and J 8 bases, with 13 bases left between them. The CDR3 sequence is 13 residues long. The germline CDR1 and CDR2 sequences are SSHAT and FNYEAQ (reference sequence). CDR3 region: CASSVTSKDEQFF. The CDR3 coding sequence is TGTGCCAGCAGCGTGACTAGTAAGGATGAGCAGTTCTTC.

J is TRBJ1-6 and V is TRBV7-9, with D tentatively TRBD1 (5 bases). CDR3 size: 13 residues. The V gene's germline CDR1 is SEHNR and CDR2 FQNEAQ (reference sequence). V lost 4 bases, J lost 7 bases, and 8 bases lay in between. CDR3 in amino acids: CASSWGPNSPLHF. The CDR3 coding sequence is TGTGCCAGCAGCTGGGGCCCAAATTCACCCCTCCACTTT.

This clonotype was found a few times. V usage is TRBV3-1 and J usage is TRBJ2-1; 7 bases are a match to TRBD2. In germline, CDR1 is LGHDT, CDR2 YNNKEL (reference sequence). The V and J ends lost 5 bases and 3 bases, in that order; junction bases with no gene match: 10. This CDR3 spans 16 amino acids. For the CDR3, the DNA is TGTGCCAGCAGCACCTTCTTTGCGGGGGACTACAATGAGCAGTTCTTC. Translated, it gives CASSTFFAGDYNEQFF.

The chain uses TRBV6-5 and TRBJ2-5; D assignment may be TRBD1 or TRBD2 (5 bases each). Looked up from germline, CDR1 is MNHEY and CDR2 is SVGAGI. This CDR3 contains 15 residues. V lost 4 bases and J 4 bases, leaving 16 bases between the germline ends. The CDR3 region is CASSSPRGGGETQYF. The CDR3 bases are TGTGCCAGCAGTTCCCCGAGGGGTGGTGGAGAGACCCAGTACTTC.

This chain uses TRBV29-1 with TRBJ1-2; D is perhaps TRBD1 (6 bases). Trimming removed 1 base at V and 8 bases at J, with 14 bases between. Germline V lookup: CDR1 SQVTM, CDR2 ANQGSEA. The CDR3 consists of 13 residues. The CDR3 sequence: CSVEGKQGAGYTF. The CDR3 DNA reads TGCAGCGTTGAAGGGAAACAGGGCGCCGGCTACACCTTC.

This clonotype came up once. V gene TRBV7-2 combines with J gene TRBJ2-3; 7 nucleotides match TRBD2. The V and J ends lost 5 bases and 0 bases, in that order; junction bases with no gene match: 5. Looked up from germline, CDR1 is SGHTA and CDR2 is FQGNSA. The CDR3 has 15 residues. CDR3 protein: CASSTLRGSTDTQYF. CDR3 DNA: TGTGCCAGCAGCACTCTGCGGGGGAGCACAGATACGCAGTATTTT.

This clonotype showed up just once. V gene TRBV6-4 combines with J gene TRBJ1-2; TRBD1 agrees at 8 bases. Germline V gene data show CDR1 as MRHNA and CDR2 as SNTAGT. The trim removed 6 bases at V and 8 bases at J, leaving 11 bases unmatched. This CDR3 spans 14 amino acids. CDR3 protein: CASSPRTGLGGYTF. DNA of the CDR3: TGTGCCAGCAGCCCGAGGACAGGGCTGGGAGGCTACACCTTC.

This clonotype was seen more than once but under ten times. A much larger clonotype is one base distant, so this may be a read error. V is TRBV7-2 and J is TRBJ2-5; D remains ambiguous. Germline values: CDR1 SGHTA, CDR2 FQGNSA. V shed 1 base and J shed 11 bases, with 17 bases lying between them. The CDR3 sequence is 14 residues long. CDR3 sequence (DNA): TGTGCCAGCAGCTTAGGATCAGGAAGACATGAGCAGTACTTC. It translates to CASSLGSGRHEQYF.

This chain connects TRBV5-1 to TRBJ2-5; 12 positions agree with TRBD2. V lost 1 base to trimming and J lost 4 bases; unmatched junction nucleotides: 8. CDR1 and CDR2 (germline): SGHRS, YFSETQ. This CDR3 region has 17 residues. The CDR3 DNA follows: TGCGCCAGCAGCTTGACCGGCCTAGCGGGGGGGCCAGAGACCCAGTACTTC. Translated, it gives CASSLTGLAGGPETQYF. Complete variable domain (other parts from reference TRBV5-1 and TRBJ2-5): KAGVTQTPRYLIKTRGQQVTLSCSPISGHRSVSWYQQTPGQGLQFLFEYFSETQRNKGNFPGRFSGRQFSNSRSEMNVSTLELGDSALYLCASSLTGLAGGPETQYFGPGTRLLVL.

CDR3 loop: CASSSNSGRVGQPQHF. CDR3 nucleotides: TGTGCCAGCAGTTCGAATTCGGGCAGGGTGGGTCAGCCCCAGCATTTT. The chain has TRBV7-2 and TRBJ1-5; D might be TRBD1 (5 bases). Germline lookup yields CDR1 SGHTA and CDR2 FQGNSA. The length of the CDR3 is 16 residues. The V and J ends lost 6 bases and 6 bases respectively, with 21 bases between them.

DNA of the CDR3: TGTGCCAGCAGCCCCAAGCTGGGAGTCGGGGCTTTAGCCAAAAACATTCAGTACTTC. Its translation is CASSPKLGVGALAKNIQYF. V usage is TRBV7-9 and J usage is TRBJ2-4, with D perhaps assigned TRBD1 or TRBD2 (5 bases each). The CDR3 runs 19 residues. The V gene lost 5 bases and the J gene lost 0 bases, with 23 bases spanning the gap. Germline loops: CDR1 SEHNR, CDR2 FQNEAQ (reference sequence).

This clonotype has just a few counts. The V call is TRBV4-1, the J call TRBJ1-4; 10 bases agree with TRBD1. J lost 8 bases, V lost 1 base, and 10 bases had no gene match. CDR1 is MGHRA, CDR2 YSYEKL, per germline. There are 17 residues in the CDR3. This chain's CDR3 is CASSQAPGTGVFEKLFF. The CDR3 DNA reads TGCGCCAGCAGCCAAGCCCCCGGGACAGGGGTATTCGAAAAACTGTTTTTT.

This sequence joins TRBV5-1 and TRBJ1-4; D is ambiguous. Germline V lookup: CDR1 SGHRS, CDR2 YFSETQ. CDR3 length: 14 amino acids. The V gene lost 4 bases and the J gene lost 2 bases, with 9 bases spanning the gap. CDR3 loop: CASSEAQTNEKLFF. CDR3 DNA sequence: TGCGCCAGCAGCGAGGCACAGACTAATGAAAAACTGTTTTTT.

There are a few counts of this clonotype. The V and J genes are TRBV21-1 and TRBJ2-7; the DNA was not compared with TRBD2, the D call given in the table. TRBV21-1 is a documented pseudogene. This CDR3 contains 13 residues. CDR3 DNA sequence: TGTGCCAGCACCGCGGCCCACTACTACGAGCAGTACTTC. This encodes CASTAAHYYEQYF.

The chain employs TRBV15 and TRBJ2-7; 10 bases match TRBD2. The CDR3 spans 15 residues. Trimming removed 0 bases from V and 5 bases from J; junction bases left unmatched: 4. The germline gives CDR1 LNHNV, CDR2 YYDKDF (reference sequence). CDR3 sequence (DNA): TGTGCCACCAGCAGAGATCGGGGGACTAGCGACGAGCAGTACTTC. Translated, it gives CATSRDRGTSDEQYF.